One and the same sample provided the 9 T cell receptor beta chains below, sequenced in a study of blood T cell repertoires in COVID-19. The protocol was immunoSEQ multiplex PCR, while the TCRdb copy is restricted to in-frame clones and leaves out a portion. This table holds over 75,000 clones, around 78% found once. The sequencing input was peripheral blood. The receptors were sampled from a human donor in a cohort sampled during active COVID-19.

The genes are TRBV28 and TRBJ1-4; maybe TRBD1 (5 bases). Trimming cost V 4 bases and J 8 bases, with 20 bases left between them. Per the germline V gene, CDR1 is MDHEN and CDR2 is SYDVKM. The CDR3 consists of 16 residues. CDR3: CASSSLRGAFGEKLFF. In DNA form, the CDR3 reads TGTGCCAGCAGTTCCCTACGCGGGGCGTTTGGGGAAAAACTGTTTTTT.

The DNA of the CDR3 is TGTGCCAGCAGTTACTCGGGACAGGCCAGCAATCAGCCCCAGCATTTT. This codes for CASSYSGQASNQPQHF. The chain couples TRBV6-2 or TRBV6-3 to TRBJ1-5; 8 bases are a match to TRBD1. The CDR3 extends over 16 amino acids. The germline CDR1 and CDR2 sequences are MNHEY and SVGEGT. V was pared by 0 bases and J by 1 base, with 2 bases of the junction left unmatched.

The chain uses TRBV5-4 and TRBJ2-1, with TRBD1 as a possible D gene (6 bases). The CDR3 length is 16 residues. Trimming cost V 9 bases and J 2 bases, with 21 bases left between them. Germline loops: CDR1 SGHNT, CDR2 YYREEE (reference sequence). CDR3 amino acids: CATHRPDRHAYNEQFF. In DNA, the CDR3 is TGTGCCACCCACCGACCTGACAGGCACGCCTACAATGAGCAGTTCTTC.

The rearrangement uses TRBV5-1 and TRBJ2-7; TRBD2 aligns across 7 bases. J gave up 0 bases and V 1 base, and 1 base lay outside the gene matches. Looked up from germline, CDR1 is SGHRS and CDR2 is YFSETQ. The CDR3 has 14 residues. CDR3 in amino acids: CASSLWGGSYEQYF. The DNA of the CDR3 is TGCGCCAGCAGCTTGTGGGGGGGCTCCTACGAGCAGTACTTC.

The rearrangement links TRBV5-1 to TRBJ1-2; D is undetermined. The CDR3 is 14 residues long. CDR1 is SGHRS, CDR2 YFSETQ, per germline. The V end was cut by 7 bases, the J end by 5 bases, with 18 bases between. The CDR3 loop is CASSFQQGSYGYTF. CDR3 coding DNA: TGCGCCAGCTCCTTCCAACAAGGGAGTTATGGCTACACCTTC.

This clone was detected ten times or more. This chain joins TRBV28 and TRBJ2-7, with D possibly matching TRBD1 (7 bases). The CDR3 spans 17 residues. Trimming took 4 bases from V and 0 from J, leaving 19 bases between them. The germline V gene has CDR1 MDHEN and CDR2 SYDVKM. DNA for the CDR3: TGTGCCAGCAGTTATTCGTGGGGGGACAGCAACTCCTACGAGCAGTACTTC. Translation: CASSYSWGDSNSYEQYF.

By its share, this clone is medium-sized (0.01 to 0.1%). The rearrangement uses TRBV6-1 and TRBJ1-5, with D perhaps TRBD1 (6 bases). The germline V gene encodes CDR1 MNHNS and CDR2 SASEGT. The germline V and J ends were trimmed by 1 base and 7 bases, with 11 bases remaining between them. This CDR3 comprises 14 residues. CDR3 protein: CASSEGEGGQPQHF. In DNA, the CDR3 is TGTGCCAGCAGTGAAGGCGAAGGGGGACAGCCCCAGCATTTT.

Note on this clone: Other DNA sequences from this sample encode an identical CDR3 as well. The genes are TRBV11-2 and TRBJ1-1; 11 positions match TRBD1. The CDR3 is 15 amino acids. Trimming cost V 5 bases and J 4 bases; bases outside gene matches: 6. The germline V gene has CDR1 SGHAT and CDR2 FQNNGV. The CDR3 loop is CASSPRDRGSTEAFF. In DNA, the CDR3 is TGTGCCAGCAGCCCCAGGGACAGGGGGAGCACTGAAGCTTTCTTT.

This clone has a handful of counts. The chain has TRBV7-3 and TRBJ1-5, with 7 positions matching TRBD1. Germline V gene sequence: CDR1 SGHTA, CDR2 FQGTGA. The CDR3 contains 15 residues. The trim removed 0 bases at V and 4 bases at J, leaving 3 bases unmatched. The CDR3 nucleotides read TGTGCCAGCAGCTTAACAGGGACAGCTAATCAGCCCCAGCATTTT. It is translated as CASSLTGTANQPQHF.